The entry that follows covers one T cell receptor (beta chain) sequence. The data derive from a study of blood T cell repertoires in COVID-19. The overall study: From the United States, Italy and Spain came samples of acute and convalescent COVID-19. From T cells, B-cell-depleted T cells, or PBMCs came the material, which was cDNA or gDNA.

There are 14 residues in the CDR3. Trimming removed 6 bases at V and 5 bases at J, with 16 bases between. CDR1 and CDR2 (germline): MDHEN, SYDVKM. In the original analysis: The authors estimated nucleated cell counts from reference gene primer amplification. Clones were read by immunoSEQ multiplex PCR, and TCRdb kept only the in-frame ones, dropping some. Clonal size and the V and J genes are those of that table, whereas D and trimming came from the DNA. The table lists tens of thousands of clones, about 87% of them singletons. The chain joins TRBV28 to TRBJ1-2, with D perhaps matching TRBD1 (5 bases). Sequenced input: peripheral blood. This receptor was identified in a human donor in a cohort sampled during active COVID-19. The CDR3 here is CASRTTSEGYGYTF. CDR3 sequence (DNA): TGTGCCAGCAGGACAACCTCGGAGGGGTATGGCTACACCTTC.